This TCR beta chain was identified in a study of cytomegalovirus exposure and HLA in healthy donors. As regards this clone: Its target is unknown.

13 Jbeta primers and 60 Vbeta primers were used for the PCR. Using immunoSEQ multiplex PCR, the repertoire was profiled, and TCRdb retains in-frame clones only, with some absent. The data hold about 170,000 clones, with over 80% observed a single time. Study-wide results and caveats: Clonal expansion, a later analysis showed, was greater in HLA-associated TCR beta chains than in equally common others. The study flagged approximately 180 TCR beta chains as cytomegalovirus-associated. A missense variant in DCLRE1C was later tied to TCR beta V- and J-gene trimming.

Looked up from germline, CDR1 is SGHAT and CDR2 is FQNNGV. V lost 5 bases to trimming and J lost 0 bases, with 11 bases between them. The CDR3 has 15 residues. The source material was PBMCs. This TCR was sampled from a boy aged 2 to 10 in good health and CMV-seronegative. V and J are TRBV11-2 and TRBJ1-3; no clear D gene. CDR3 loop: CASSVAPYSGNTIYF. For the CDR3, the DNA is TGTGCCAGCAGCGTAGCCCCGTACTCTGGAAACACCATATATTTT.